The clone carrying this T cell receptor beta chain was seen once. The antigen remains undetermined. These data originate in a study of cytomegalovirus exposure and HLA in healthy donors. A multiplex PCR was run with 60 Vbeta primers and 13 Jbeta primers. Measured with immunoSEQ multiplex PCR; TCRdb has only the in-frame clones, and not every one. The sample gives approximately 110,000 clones, less than 75% of which show up once; around 4.2% is in the top ten. Study results and limitations: More clonal expansion characterized HLA-associated TCR beta chains than equally common others in a later analysis. Presence/absence comparisons presumed near-even sequencing depth among donors. Reported findings show TCR beta sequences accurately forecast HLA-A and HLA-B alleles in most subjects. In an earlier analysis, most TCR beta V segments were productive about 87% or about 30% of the time.

This CDR3 spans 11 amino acids. CDR1 and CDR2 (germline): SQVTM, ANQGSEA. Trimming cost V 6 bases and J 0 bases, with 6 bases left between them. The sequence derives from a woman aged 40 to 55 in good health and CMV-seronegative. Sequences were obtained from PBMCs. The gene calls are TRBV29-1 and TRBJ2-7, with D possibly matching TRBD2 (5 bases). The CDR3 region has the DNA TGCAGCGTCCGGGACTCCTACGAGCAGTACTTC. Translation gives CSVRDSYEQYF.